The 21 T cell receptor beta chains reported below all come from one sample, sequenced in a study of patients and donors after allogeneic stem cell transplantation. MiXCR was run by TCRdb on the RT-PCR reads, yielding one entry per CDR3 protein. The table shows some 200,000 distinct CDR3 sequences, with approximately 41% occurring only once. The sample was blood, either unsorted or a sorted T cell fraction (not recorded which). All receptors derive from a human donor who was either an allogeneic HSCT recipient or a stem cell or donor lymphocyte infusion donor (not recorded which). It is not recorded whose cells these are; they may come from a transplant donor.

The chain employs TRBV4-1 and TRBJ1-1, with 10 bases matching TRBD1. The ends lost 2 bases at V and 1 base at J; junction bases unmatched: 10. CDR1 is MGHRA and CDR2 is YSYEKL in the germline V gene. The CDR3 has 18 amino acids. CDR3 nucleotides: TGCGCCAGCAGCCAATATGCTTGGACAGGGGGTCCGAACACTGAAGCTTTCTTT. It translates to CASSQYAWTGGPNTEAFF.

CDR3 nucleotides: TGTGCCAGCAGCTTACGAGGCGCCACCGGGGAGCTGTTTTTT. It specifies CASSLRGATGELFF. The chain couples TRBV7-2 to TRBJ2-2; D gene ambiguous. The CDR3 has 14 amino acids. CDR1 is SGHTA and CDR2 is FQGNSA in the germline V gene. Trimming removed 2 bases from V and 4 bases from J, with 8 bases in between.

The chain combines TRBV27 with TRBJ1-6; D is uncertain. Looked up from germline, CDR1 is MNHEY and CDR2 is SMNVEV (reference sequence). With 0 bases removed from V and 7 bases from J, the gap between germline ends came to 4 bases. There are 13 residues in the CDR3. CDR3 in amino acids: CASSLSANSPLHF. Written as DNA, the CDR3 is TGTGCCAGCAGTTTATCGGCCAATTCACCCCTCCACTTT.

This clonotype was seen a few times. The J gene is TRBJ2-1, the V gene TRBV30; D may correspond to TRBD1 or TRBD2 (5 bases each). Trimming took off 4 bases at V and 5 bases at J, with 24 bases between the two ends. There are 17 residues in the CDR3. Germline V gives CDR1 GTSNPN, CDR2 SVGIG (reference sequence). CDR3 in amino acids: CAWILEKGAVHNNEQFF. CDR3 nucleotide sequence: TGTGCCTGGATACTAGAAAAAGGGGCAGTACATAACAATGAGCAGTTCTTC.

This sequence joins TRBV7-9 and TRBJ2-7; D not certain. The germline CDR1 and CDR2 sequences are SEHNR and FQNEAQ (reference sequence). V lost 0 bases, J lost 6 bases, and 9 bases lay in between. CDR3 length: 13 residues. CDR3 region: CASSLANGREQYF. DNA for the CDR3: TGTGCCAGCAGCTTAGCGAACGGGCGCGAGCAGTACTTC.

The rearrangement uses TRBV12-3 or TRBV12-4 and TRBJ2-5, with 8 bases lining up with TRBD1. The CDR3 has 15 amino acids. Trimming cost V 4 bases and J 7 bases; bases outside gene matches: 11. CDR3 in amino acids: CASSSRTGIGVTQYF. CDR3 DNA sequence: TGTGCCAGCAGTTCCCGGACAGGGATAGGCGTGACCCAGTACTTC.

The rearrangement links TRBV20-1 to TRBJ2-1; 9 bases map to TRBD2. Germline V lookup: CDR1 DFQATT, CDR2 SNEGSKA (reference sequence). V shed 6 bases and J 2 bases; nucleotides not matched to a gene: 8. This CDR3 spans 15 amino acids. The CDR3 DNA reads TGCAGTGCAGACGAACTAGCGGGCACCTACAATGAGCAGTTCTTC. Protein product: CSADELAGTYNEQFF.

The chain carries TRBV9 and TRBJ2-1; 9 bases fit TRBD1. Germline CDR1 reads SGDLS; CDR2 reads YYNGEE. J gave up 4 bases and V 0 bases, and 5 bases lay outside the gene matches. This CDR3 has 16 residues. The CDR3 sequence is CASSVEGTGTYNEQFF. CDR3 in DNA: TGTGCCAGCAGCGTAGAAGGGACAGGGACTTACAATGAGCAGTTCTTC.

V usage is TRBV5-6 and J usage is TRBJ1-1; D unclear. V was trimmed by 2 bases and J by 5 bases, leaving 13 bases between them. Germline assignment: CDR1 SGHDT and CDR2 YYEEEE. The CDR3 spans 14 residues. The CDR3 loop reads CASSFRGAWTEAFF. The CDR3 nucleotides are TGTGCCAGCAGCTTTCGGGGAGCGTGGACTGAAGCTTTCTTT. The whole variable domain, remainder taken from reference TRBV5-6 and TRBJ1-1, is DAGVTQSPTHLIKTRGQQVTLRCSPKSGHDTVSWYQQALGQGPQFIFQYYEEEERQRGNFPDRFSGHQFPNYSSELNVNALLLGDSALYLCASSFRGAWTEAFFGQGTRLTVV.

The chain joins TRBV28 to TRBJ1-1; possibly TRBD1 for D (5 bases). CDR1 and CDR2 (germline): MDHEN, SYDVKM. V lost 8 bases, J lost 0 bases, and 19 bases lay in between. The CDR3 extends over 16 amino acids. CDR3 nucleotides: TGTGCCAGCTCCCCTGGGGACCGGGTTATGAACACTGAAGCTTTCTTT. Translation gives CASSPGDRVMNTEAFF.

This clonotype has just a few counts. J is TRBJ1-2 and V is TRBV5-1; maybe TRBD1 (5 bases). The CDR3 consists of 13 residues. The V and J ends lost 3 bases and 6 bases respectively, with 12 bases between them. The V gene's germline CDR1 is SGHRS and CDR2 YFSETQ. This CDR3 reads CASSSGPRDGYTF. DNA of the CDR3: TGCGCCAGCAGCTCGGGGCCCCGCGATGGCTACACCTTC.

This rearrangement joins TRBV12-3 or TRBV12-4 to TRBJ1-1; D gene ambiguous. The CDR3 runs to 11 residues. V lost 3 bases and J 11 bases, leaving 10 bases between the germline ends. The CDR3 DNA follows: TGTGCCAGCAGTTTCGAATATACGGCTTTCTTT. It translates to CASSFEYTAFF.

The V and J genes are TRBV12-3 or TRBV12-4 and TRBJ2-1; D is undetermined. V lost 5 bases, J lost 0 bases, and 11 bases lay in between. The CDR3 sequence is 15 residues long. The CDR3 DNA sequence: TGTGCCAGCAGTCCATGGACGAGCTCCTACAATGAGCAGTTCTTC. Residues: CASSPWTSSYNEQFF.

The chain combines TRBV28 with TRBJ2-7; TRBD2 matches 7 bases. Germline V gene data show CDR1 as MDHEN and CDR2 as SYDVKM. After removal of 2 bases from V and 6 bases from J, the junction contained 7 bases not matched to a gene. This CDR3 has 14 amino acids. Written as DNA, the CDR3 is TGTGCCAGCAGTTTAATGGGGCTAGCGGCCGAGCAGTACTTC. This translates into CASSLMGLAAEQYF.

J is TRBJ1-2 and V is TRBV28, with 7 bases that match TRBD1. The CDR3 is made up of 14 amino acids. CDR1 MDHEN and CDR2 SYDVKM come from the germline V gene. V lost 3 bases and J lost 2; bases outside the gene matches: 3. The CDR3, as DNA: TGTGCCAGCAGTTTTACAGGGGACAACTATGGCTACACCTTC. It translates to CASSFTGDNYGYTF.

This clonotype was counted a few times. J is TRBJ2-1 and V is TRBV12-3 or TRBV12-4; TRBD2 matches at 7 bases. Trimming removed 3 bases from V and 3 bases from J; junction bases left unmatched: 8. CDR3 length: 16 amino acids. The CDR3 region has the DNA TGTGCCAGCAGTTTGTCCCTAGCGGAACTCTACAATGAGCAGTTCTTC. Translating gives CASSLSLAELYNEQFF.

The chain joins TRBV20-1 to TRBJ1-4; maybe TRBD1 (6 bases). Germline CDR1 reads DFQATT; CDR2 reads SNEGSKA (reference sequence). V was shortened by 3 bases and J by 7 bases, with 12 bases between the two germline ends. The CDR3 covers 13 residues. The CDR3 loop reads CSASRGGGEKLFF. Written as DNA, the CDR3 is TGCAGTGCTAGTAGAGGGGGGGGTGAAAAACTGTTTTTT.

The chain is built from TRBV20-1 and TRBJ1-3; the D is unclear. This CDR3 has 15 amino acids. Trimming removed 0 bases at V and 1 base at J, with 10 bases between. Per germline, CDR1 DFQATT and CDR2 SNEGSKA (reference sequence). The CDR3 nucleotides read TGCAGTGCTAGAGATCACAAGCATTCTGGAAACACCATATATTTT. Translated, it gives CSARDHKHSGNTIYF.

The genes are TRBV29-1 and TRBJ1-6, with D tentatively TRBD1 (5 bases). Germline values: CDR1 SQVTM, CDR2 ANQGSEA. The length of the CDR3 is 14 residues. V lost 4 bases and J 6 bases, leaving 13 bases between the germline ends. CDR3 sequence: CSVATGQGNSPLHF. DNA of the CDR3: TGCAGCGTTGCGACTGGGCAGGGTAATTCACCCCTCCACTTT.

This clonotype has just a few counts. The V and J genes are TRBV19 and TRBJ2-2; no firm D call. This CDR3 has 13 residues. The V gene's germline CDR1 is LNHDA and CDR2 SQIVND (reference sequence). Trimming took 5 bases from V and 4 from J, leaving 8 bases between them. CDR3 nucleotides: TGTGCCAGTAGTGTCGAAGTCACCGGGGAGCTGTTTTTT. Its protein is CASSVEVTGELFF.

The rearrangement uses TRBV9 and TRBJ1-1, with 11 bases identical to TRBD1. Germline values: CDR1 SGDLS, CDR2 YYNGEE. The CDR3 contains 16 residues. V was clipped by 3 bases and J by 5 bases; unmatched bases: 9. The CDR3 nucleotides read TGTGCCAGCAGCGGGAGGACAGGGGGCGCGGGGACTGAAGCTTTCTTT. Translation: CASSGRTGGAGTEAFF.